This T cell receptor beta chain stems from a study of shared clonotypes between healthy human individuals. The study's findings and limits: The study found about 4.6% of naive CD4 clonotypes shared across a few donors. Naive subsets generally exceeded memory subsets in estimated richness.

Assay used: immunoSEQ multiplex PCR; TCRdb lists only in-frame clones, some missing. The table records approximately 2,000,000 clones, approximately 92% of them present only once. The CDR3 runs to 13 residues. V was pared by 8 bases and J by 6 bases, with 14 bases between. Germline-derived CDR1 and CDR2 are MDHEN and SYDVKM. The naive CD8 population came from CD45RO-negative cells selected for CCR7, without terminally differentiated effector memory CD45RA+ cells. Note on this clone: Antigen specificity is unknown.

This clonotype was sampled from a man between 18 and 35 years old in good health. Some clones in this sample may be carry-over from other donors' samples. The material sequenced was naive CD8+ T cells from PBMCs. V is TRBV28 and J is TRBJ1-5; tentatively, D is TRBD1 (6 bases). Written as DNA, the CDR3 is TGTGCCAGCGAAGGTAAGGGGGGTCAGCCCCAGCATTTT. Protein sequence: CASEGKGGQPQHF.